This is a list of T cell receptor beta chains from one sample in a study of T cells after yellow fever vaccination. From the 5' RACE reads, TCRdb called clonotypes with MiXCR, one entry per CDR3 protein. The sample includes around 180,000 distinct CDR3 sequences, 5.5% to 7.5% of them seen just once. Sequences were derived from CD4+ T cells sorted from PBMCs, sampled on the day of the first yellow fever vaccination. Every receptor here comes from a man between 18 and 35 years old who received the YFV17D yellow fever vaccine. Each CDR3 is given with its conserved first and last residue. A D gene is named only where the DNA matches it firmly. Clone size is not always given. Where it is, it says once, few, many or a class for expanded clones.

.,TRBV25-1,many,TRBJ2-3,TGTGCCAGCAGTCACTCAGGGGCAGATACGCAGTATTTT,CASSHSGADTQYF
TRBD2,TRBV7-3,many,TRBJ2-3,TGTGCCAGCAGCTTAATGGGAGGGGAGGAAGATACGCAGTATTTT,CASSLMGGEEDTQYF
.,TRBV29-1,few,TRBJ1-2,TGCAGCGTTGGATGGGGGCAGGGGACGGATGGCTACACCTTC,CSVGWGQGTDGYTF
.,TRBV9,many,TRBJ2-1,TGTGCCAGCAGCGTAGGTTCCAGCGAGCAGTTCTTC,CASSVGSSEQFF
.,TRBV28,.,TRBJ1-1,TGTGCCAGCAGTTTCGGGGTCACAGCTTTCTTT,CASSFGVTAFF
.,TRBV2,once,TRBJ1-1,TGTGCCCGCAGTGAGGAGGGTTCACAAGCTTTCTTT,CARSEEGSQAFF
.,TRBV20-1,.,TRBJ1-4,TGCAGTGCTAGTAACCCACTCGGGGCTAATGAAAAACTGTTTTTT,CSASNPLGANEKLFF
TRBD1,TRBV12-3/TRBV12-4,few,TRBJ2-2,TGTGCCAGCAGTTTTTGGGCAGGGGGAAAGGTCGGGGAGCTGTTTTTT,CASSFWAGGKVGELFF
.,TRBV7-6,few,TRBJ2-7,TGTGCCAGCAGCTCACCCGGCTACGAGCAGTACTTC,CASSSPGYEQYF
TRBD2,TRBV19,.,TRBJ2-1,TGTGCCAGTAGTATACTGACTAGCGAAGTCAATGAGCAGTTCTTC,CASSILTSEVNEQFF
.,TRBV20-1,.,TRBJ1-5,TGCAGTGCTCCGGCAGGGCGGAATCAGCCCCAGCATTTT,CSAPAGRNQPQHF
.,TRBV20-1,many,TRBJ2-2,TGCAGTGCCAGGAACACCGGGGAGCTGTTTTTT,CSARNTGELFF
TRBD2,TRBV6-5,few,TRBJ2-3,TGTGCCAGCAGTTTAAAGCGGGGGACGGGTTTTACGCAGTATTTT,CASSLKRGTGFTQYF
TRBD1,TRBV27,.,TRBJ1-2,TGTGCCAGCAGTCCCCAGACAGGGGGTGCTTATGGCTACACCTTC,CASSPQTGGAYGYTF
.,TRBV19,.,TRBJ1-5,TGTGCGACGGACAGTACTAATCAGCCCCAGCATTTT,CATDSTNQPQHF
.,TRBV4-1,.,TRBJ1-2,TGCGCCAGCAGCCAAGACGTGTCAGGCGGGCTGGCTGGCTACACCTTC,CASSQDVSGGLAGYTF
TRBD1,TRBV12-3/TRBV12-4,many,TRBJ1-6,TGTGCCAGCAGTTTTCCGGGACAGTTCTCCTCCCTCCACTTT,CASSFPGQFSSLHF
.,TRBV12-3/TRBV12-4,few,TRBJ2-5,TGTGCCAGCAGTTTAAGTCTCCAAGAGACCCAGTACTTC,CASSLSLQETQYF
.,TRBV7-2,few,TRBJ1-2,TGTGCCAGCAGCTCGAGGACAGCCTTTAATCTCTATGGCTACACCTTC,CASSSRTAFNLYGYTF
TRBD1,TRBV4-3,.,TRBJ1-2,TGCGCCAGCAGCCAAGACTTCGCAGGGGGCGGAATTGGCTACACCTTC,CASSQDFAGGGIGYTF
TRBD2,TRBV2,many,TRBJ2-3,TGTGCCAGCAGGAGACTAGCGGGTCGCACAGATACGCAGTATTTT,CASRRLAGRTDTQYF
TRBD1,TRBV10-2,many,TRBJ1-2,TGCGCCAGCAGTGTACAGGGGGCCGTCTATGGCTACACCTTC,CASSVQGAVYGYTF
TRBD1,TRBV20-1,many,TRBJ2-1,TGCAGTGCTAGAGATTGGCAGGGGGCATACAATGAGCAGTTCTTC,CSARDWQGAYNEQFF
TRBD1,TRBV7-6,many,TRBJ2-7,TGTGCCAGCAGTACCGGGACAGTATCGTACGAGCAGTACTTC,CASSTGTVSYEQYF
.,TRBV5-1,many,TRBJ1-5,TGCGCCAGCAGCTTTACCCCGGGGGGCGGTCAGCCCCAGCATTTT,CASSFTPGGGQPQHF
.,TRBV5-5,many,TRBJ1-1,TGTGCCAGCAGCTTGCGCGGGGGCGGCGAGCGAATGGACACTGAAGCTTTCTTT,CASSLRGGGERMDTEAFF
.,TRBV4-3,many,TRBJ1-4,TGCGCCAGCGGACCGGGGAGAGAAAAACTGTTTTTT,CASGPGREKLFF
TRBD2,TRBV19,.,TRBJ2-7,TGTGCCAGTAGCCCCGGGACTAGCGGGGGATCCTACGAGCAGTACTTC,CASSPGTSGGSYEQYF
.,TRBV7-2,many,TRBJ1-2,TGTGCCAGCAGCTTACCGGGGAGTTATGGCTACACCTTC,CASSLPGSYGYTF
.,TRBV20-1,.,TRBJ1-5,TGCAGTGCTAGAAACCAGGGGCCAACCCTTGATCAGCCCCAGCATTTT,CSARNQGPTLDQPQHF
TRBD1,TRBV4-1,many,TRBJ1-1,TGCGCCAGCAGCCAAATCGGCAGGGGGCTAAGAACTGAAGCTTTCTTT,CASSQIGRGLRTEAFF
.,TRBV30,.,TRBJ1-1,TGTGCCTGGAGTTTAAGCACTGAAGCTTTCTTT,CAWSLSTEAFF
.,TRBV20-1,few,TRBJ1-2,TGCAGTGCTCAGGCCCGTTGGGACTATGGCTACACCTTC,CSAQARWDYGYTF
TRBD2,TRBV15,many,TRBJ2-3,TGTGCCACCAGCAGAGATTATAGCGGGGGCACAGATACGCAGTATTTT,CATSRDYSGGTDTQYF
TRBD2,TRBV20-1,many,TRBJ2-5,TGCAGTGCTTCGACTAGCGGGGGGGCTAAGTACTTC,CSASTSGGAKYF
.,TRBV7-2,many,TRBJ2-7,TGTGCCAGCAGCTTAGTTCTGGCCTCCTACGAGCAGTACTTC,CASSLVLASYEQYF
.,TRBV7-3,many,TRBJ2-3,TGTGCCAGCGCTGCCCCTAGCACAGATACGCAGTATTTT,CASAAPSTDTQYF
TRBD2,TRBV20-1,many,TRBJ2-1,TGCAGTGCTACCCCTCCGGGGGGGAATGAGCAGTTCTTC,CSATPPGGNEQFF
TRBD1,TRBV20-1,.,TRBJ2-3,TGCAGTGCTAGTCCCGGACAGGGTTCATTGGGTACGCAGTATTTT,CSASPGQGSLGTQYF
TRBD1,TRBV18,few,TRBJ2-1,TGTGCCAGCTCAACTCCGGGACAGACCTACAATGAGCAGTTCTTC,CASSTPGQTYNEQFF
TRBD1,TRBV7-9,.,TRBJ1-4,TGTGCCAGCAGCTTACAGGGGGTTACTAATGAAAAACTGTTTTTT,CASSLQGVTNEKLFF
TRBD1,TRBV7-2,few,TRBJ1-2,TGTGCCAGCAGCTCCCGACAGGGTACGGGGGATGGCTACACCTTC,CASSSRQGTGDGYTF
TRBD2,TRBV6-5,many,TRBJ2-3,TGTGCCAGCAGTTCAGGACTAGCGGGGGGCGGAGATACGCAGTATTTT,CASSSGLAGGGDTQYF
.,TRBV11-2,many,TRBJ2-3,TGTGCCAGCAGCCCCCGGGGCAGTTCTGGCACAGATACGCAGTATTTT,CASSPRGSSGTDTQYF
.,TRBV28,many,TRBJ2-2,TGTGCCAGCAGTTTCCCCCCAGGGCGGGCTAACACCGGGGAGCTGTTTTTT,CASSFPPGRANTGELFF
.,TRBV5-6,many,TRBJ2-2,TGTGCCAGCAGCCCCAACCTGGGACTGGACACCGGGGAGCTGTTTTTT,CASSPNLGLDTGELFF
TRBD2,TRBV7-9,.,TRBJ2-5,TGTGCCAGCGGGAGCGGGGGGATGGAGACCCAGTACTTC,CASGSGGMETQYF
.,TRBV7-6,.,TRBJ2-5,TGTGCCCCGCGCCGGGCCATTTCACGGACCCAGTACTTC,CAPRRAISRTQYF